The clone carrying this T cell receptor (beta chain) was seen a few times. The protocol was immunoSEQ multiplex PCR, while the TCRdb copy is restricted to in-frame clones and leaves out a portion. Of approximately 94,000 clones in the sample, 80% were seen once. The data are from a study of blood T cell repertoires in COVID-19. Study overall: The analysed material was cDNA or gDNA that came from T cells, B-cell-depleted T cells, or PBMCs.

V trimming: 3 bases; J trimming: 9 bases; junction bases outside the gene matches: 0. Germline CDR1 and CDR2: LGHNA and YSLEER. The CDR3 has 12 residues. The sample comprised peripheral blood. The sequence came from a man between 65 and 79 years old with active or convalescent COVID-19. This chain uses TRBV4-3 with TRBJ2-1, with 9 bases aligning to TRBD1. CDR3 amino acids: CASSQDRGEQFF. The DNA for the CDR3 is TGCGCCAGCAGCCAGGACAGGGGTGAGCAGTTCTTC.